Listed below are T cell receptor beta chains from one sample, sequenced in a study of regulatory T cells in long-lasting Graves disease. TCRdb passed the multiplex PCR reads through MiXCR, listing each CDR3 protein once. This table has about 340,000 distinct CDR3 sequences, roughly a fifth appearing once. The sample consisted of peripheral blood mononuclear cells (PBMCs), taken when the disease was refractory, from a patient treated with antithyroid drugs. These receptors all stem from a female donor with Graves disease. The CDR3 runs from the conserved cysteine through the conserved F or W. The D gene is left open where the match is weak. Size tells how often a clone was seen (once, few, many) or the class of an expanded clone, and some rows leave it out.

abundance	d_gene	v_gene	j_gene	CDR3aa	CDR3nt
many	TRBD1	TRBV28	TRBJ1-6	CASRPGQANSPLHF	TGTGCCAGCAGGCCGGGACAGGCTAATTCACCCCTCCACTTT
-	TRBD1	TRBV19	TRBJ2-5	CASSMAGGRETQYF	TGTGCCAGTAGTATGGCAGGGGGTAGGGAGACCCAGTACTTC
many	-	TRBV6-1	TRBJ1-4	CASSRQATNEKLFF	TGTGCCAGCAGTCGACAGGCGACTAATGAAAAACTGTTTTTT
few	-	TRBV9	TRBJ1-5	CASSVGGVSNQPQHF	TGTGCCAGCAGCGTCGGGGGGGTGAGCAATCAGCCCCAGCATTTT
many	-	TRBV7-9	TRBJ2-7	CASSFRADLYEQYF	TGTGCCAGCAGCTTTCGGGCTGACCTCTACGAGCAGTACTTC
many	TRBD1	TRBV12-5	TRBJ1-2	CASGLNSRGRGGYTF	TGTGCTAGTGGTTTAAACTCCAGGGGGCGCGGTGGCTACACCTTC
few	-	TRBV14	TRBJ1-1	CASSQEKGGKAEAFF	TGTGCCAGCAGCCAAGAGAAAGGGGGGAAGGCTGAAGCTTTCTTT
-	-	TRBV14	TRBJ1-2	CASSQVQLYGYTF	TGTGCCAGCAGCCAAGTCCAGCTCTATGGCTACACCTTC
-	TRBD1	TRBV20-1	TRBJ2-6	CSAVPGGIISGANVLTF	TGCAGTGCCGTCCCAGGGGGTATAATCTCTGGGGCCAACGTCCTGACTTTC
few	TRBD1	TRBV12-3/TRBV12-4	TRBJ2-3	CASSGPGQGVDTQYF	TGTGCCAGCAGTGGCCCGGGACAGGGAGTAGATACGCAGTATTTT
few	-	TRBV7-2	TRBJ1-1	CASSLGEGGDTEAFF	TGTGCCAGCAGCTTAGGTGAGGGAGGGGACACTGAAGCTTTCTTT
few	TRBD1	TRBV15	TRBJ1-2	CATSRDLDRVIPYGYTF	TGTGCCACCAGCAGAGATCTTGACAGGGTGATCCCCTATGGCTACACCTTC
once	TRBD2	TRBV5-1	TRBJ2-5	CASSLRSAGGSGETQYF	TGCGCCAGCAGCTTGAGATCAGCGGGGGGCTCTGGGGAGACCCAGTACTTC
-	TRBD2	TRBV5-1	TRBJ2-5	CASSTTSGRETQYF	TGCGCCAGCAGCACGACTAGCGGGAGAGAGACCCAGTACTTC
many	-	TRBV28	TRBJ1-5	CASSLLIASSYNQPQHF	TGTGCCAGCAGTTTATTAATCGCTTCCAGCTACAATCAGCCCCAGCATTTT
many	TRBD1	TRBV19	TRBJ1-4	CASSPDRGGEKLFF	TGTGCCAGCAGTCCGGACAGGGGAGGTGAAAAACTGTTTTTT
many	TRBD1	TRBV28	TRBJ1-2	CASTVGQGIGYTF	TGTGCCAGCACCGTCGGACAGGGTATAGGCTACACCTTC
-	-	TRBV14	TRBJ1-3	CASSQDGPRQYGKAGNTIYF	TGTGCCAGCAGCCAAGATGGGCCTAGACAGTACGGAAAGGCTGGAAACACCATATATTTT
few	-	TRBV4-1	TRBJ1-4	CASSQGQAENEKLFF	TGCGCCAGCAGCCAAGGTCAGGCGGAGAATGAAAAACTGTTTTTT
many	TRBD1	TRBV12-3/TRBV12-4	TRBJ1-5	CASSLPDRGKGQPQHF	TGTGCCAGCAGTCTCCCGGACAGGGGAAAAGGCCAGCCCCAGCATTTT